The 4 T cell receptor beta chains below were found in one sample sequenced in a study of blood T cell repertoires in COVID-19. Produced via immunoSEQ multiplex PCR; TCRdb's table is partial and in-frame only. Here the sample spans about 290,000 clones, roughly 86% being singletons. Sequenced sample: peripheral blood. The receptor set was obtained from a woman under 40 with COVID-19, enrolled during active disease.

This sequence joins TRBV29-1 and TRBJ2-2; 8 bases line up with TRBD1. Trimming at V came to 1 base and at J to 4 bases, leaving 5 bases not matched to a gene. Per the germline V gene, CDR1 is SQVTM and CDR2 is ANQGSEA. CDR3 length equals 15 residues. CDR3 region: CSVEGGTGFTGELFF. CDR3 nucleotide sequence: TGCAGCGTTGAAGGAGGGACAGGATTCACCGGGGAGCTGTTTTTT.

V gene TRBV12-3 or TRBV12-4 combines with J gene TRBJ1-5; D call uncertain. V was clipped by 7 bases and J by 9 bases, with 10 bases between them. CDR3 length: 11 amino acids. Written as DNA, the CDR3 is TGTGCCAGCACCCGGGAGGGGCCCCAGCATTTT. Amino acid sequence: CASTREGPQHF.

The chain couples TRBV21-1 to TRBJ2-3; the table gives TRBD1 as D, unverified against the DNA. TRBV21-1 is a known pseudogene. The CDR3 covers 19 residues. The CDR3 DNA is TGTGCCAGCAGCAAAGCGCTTGCGGAGGGGGCGGTTGGGACAGATACGCAGTATTTT. Translation gives CASSKALAEGAVGTDTQYF.

J is TRBJ1-3 and V is TRBV6-1, with TRBD1 as a possible D gene (5 bases). Germline V gives CDR1 MNHNS, CDR2 SASEGT. The V end was cut by 1 base, the J end by 1 base, with 14 bases between. This CDR3 has 17 residues. CDR3 sequence reads: CASSEGPGLGSGNTIYF. DNA of the CDR3: TGTGCCAGCAGTGAAGGGCCAGGGTTGGGTTCTGGAAACACCATATATTTT.